This T cell receptor (beta chain) was identified in a study of identical twins (dated by TCRdb to between 2015 and 2016). Regarding the study in general: To test whether fetal clonotypes persist, this study deep-sequenced TCR alpha and beta repertoires from monozygotic twins, from unrelated adults of various ages, and from cord blood. Replicate twin experiments were performed at different times using different library preparation protocols to rule out contamination. What the work shows at the level of the full study, not this receptor alone: The excess sharing between twins in beta out-of-frame sequences was weaker because fewer shared sequences reduced the signal-to-noise ratio. Zero-insertion analyses could be partly confounded by invariant T cells such as MAIT and iNKT, though diverse VJ usage argued against such confounding for most clonotypes. Because the same donors could not be followed over many years, the conclusions relied on cross-sectional statistical analysis. Fewer insertions were carried by abundant cord blood beta clonotypes; a weaker similar trend was observed in young adult naive repertoires, while no such trend was observed in memory repertoires. In monozygotic twins, recombination models systematically underestimated out-of-frame TCR alpha sharing, but the models matched the sharing seen between unrelated individuals. Compared with coincidental sharing between unrelated individuals, an excess of low generation-probability sequences was observed among out-of-frame TCR alpha sequences shared between twins.

Every donor was a healthy Caucasian. Three pairs of female monozygotic twins, all aged roughly 18 to 29 years, were included in the twin cohort. Positive isolation kits from Invitrogen were used to isolate the CD4+ and CD8+ T cell populations. V sheds 1 base and J sheds 0 bases, leaving 31 bases between their ends. The CDR3 contains 22 residues, cysteine and phenylalanine counted. Only the CDR3 part of the read is kept: 66 bases, read in frame from the first base. CDR1 and CDR2, per the germline V gene, are SQVTM and ANQGSEA. Library preparation used 5' RACE. Sequencing used an Illumina HiSeq 2000. Template switching introduced a universal primer binding site; the final cDNA contained a unique molecular identifier, enabling accurate counting of TCR cDNA molecules. First-strand cDNA for TCR alpha and beta chains was synthesized from specific primers in the conserved constant-segment region. To control for contamination, each cDNA library was double barcoded with a SMART-Mk sample barcode plus Illumina barcodes. TruSeq adapter sequences and Illumina sample barcodes were added in two successive PCR steps. TCR alpha and beta cDNA libraries were sequenced on the Illumina HiSeq platform with custom primers. Per the source publication's procedure: Raw reads were processed with MiGEC to extract unique molecular identifiers, and MiXCR was used to determine CDR3 positions. Recombination models were inferred per individual with the repgenHMM and IGoR tools using an EM algorithm. The tcR package in R was used for shared clonotype analysis, with sharing normalized by the product of cloneset sizes. Out-of-frame nonproductive sequences were analyzed to study raw recombination free of thymic and clonal selection effects. TCRdb redid the processing of the public reads, applying fastp at Q25 and MiXCR, and retained in-frame beta chains. Each entry is one CDR3 protein sequence, shown with its most common DNA and genes. TCRdb's processing, not the authors', yielded these V and J calls. Here the sample has approximately 550,000 distinct CDR3 sequences; around 20% occur a single time. The top ten clones comprise 0.48% of the sample.

This clonotype was picked up a small number of times. This receptor's antigen is unknown. No much larger clone exists at a distance of one base, and base qualities are not known. A further study also used this sample, focusing on yellow fever vaccine responses in identical twins. As the second publication notes: The authors reported that the T cell response to vaccination in identical twins appeared partly convergent and partly personalized. The study precisely tracked vaccine-responding T cell clones in identical twins.

The chain is made from TRBV29-1 and TRBJ2-4; a tentative D call is TRBD1 (6 bases match). This receptor was obtained from a woman between 18 and 29 years old in good health. Sequences were obtained from CD4+ T cells sorted from blood. The bases read TGCAGCGTTGAAGTCAAGGGGGTTATGGAGCAATCGAGAGATTTAGCCAAAAACATTCAGTACTTC. Protein translation: CSVEVKGVMEQSRDLAKNIQYF.